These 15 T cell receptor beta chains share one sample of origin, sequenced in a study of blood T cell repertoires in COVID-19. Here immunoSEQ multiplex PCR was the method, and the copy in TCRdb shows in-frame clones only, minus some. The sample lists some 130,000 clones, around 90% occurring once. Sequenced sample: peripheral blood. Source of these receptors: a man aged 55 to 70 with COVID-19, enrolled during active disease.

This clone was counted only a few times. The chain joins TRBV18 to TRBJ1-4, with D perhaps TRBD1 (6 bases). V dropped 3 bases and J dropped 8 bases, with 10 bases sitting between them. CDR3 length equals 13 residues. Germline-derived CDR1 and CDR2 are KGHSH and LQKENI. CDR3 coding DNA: TGTGCCAGCTCACCCCCGGACAGCGAAAAACTGTTTTTT. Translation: CASSPPDSEKLFF.

The CDR3 DNA sequence: TGTGCCAGCAGCCCCTTAGTCGGGGAGCTGTTTTTT. Translation gives CASSPLVGELFF. J is TRBJ2-2 and V is TRBV5-4; D is undetermined. Germline V gene lookup returns CDR1 SGHNT and CDR2 YYREEE (reference sequence). The germline V and J ends were trimmed by 4 bases and 7 bases, with 8 bases remaining between them. The length of the CDR3 is 12 residues. Complete variable domain (other parts from reference TRBV5-4 and TRBJ2-2): ETGVTQSPTHLIKTRGQQVTLRCSSQSGHNTVSWYQQALGQGPQFIFQYYREEENGRGNFPPRFSGLQFPNYSSELNVNALELDDSALYLCASSPLVGELFFGEGSRLTVL.

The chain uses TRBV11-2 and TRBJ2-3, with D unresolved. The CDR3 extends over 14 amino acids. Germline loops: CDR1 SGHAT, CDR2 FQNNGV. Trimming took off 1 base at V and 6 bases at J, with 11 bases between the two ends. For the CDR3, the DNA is TGTGCCAGCAGCTTAGGACAAGGATCGGATACGCAGTATTTT. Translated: CASSLGQGSDTQYF.

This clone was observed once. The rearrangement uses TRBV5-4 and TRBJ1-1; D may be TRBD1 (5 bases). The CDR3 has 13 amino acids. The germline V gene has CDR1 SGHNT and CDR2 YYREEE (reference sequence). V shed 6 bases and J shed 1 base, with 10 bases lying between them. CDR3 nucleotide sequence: TGTGCCAGCACCAGCGGGGGGAACACTGAAGCTTTCTTT. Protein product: CASTSGGNTEAFF.

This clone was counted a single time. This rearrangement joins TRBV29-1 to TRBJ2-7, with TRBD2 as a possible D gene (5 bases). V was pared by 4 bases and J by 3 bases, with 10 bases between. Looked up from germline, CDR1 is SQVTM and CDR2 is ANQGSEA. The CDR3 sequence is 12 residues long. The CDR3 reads CSVGERDYEQYF. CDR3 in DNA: TGCAGCGTTGGAGAACGGGACTACGAGCAGTACTTC.

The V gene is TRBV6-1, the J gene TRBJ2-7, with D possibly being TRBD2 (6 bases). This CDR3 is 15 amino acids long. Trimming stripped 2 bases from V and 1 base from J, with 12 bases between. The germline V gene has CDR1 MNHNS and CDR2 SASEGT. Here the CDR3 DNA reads TGTGCCAGCAGTGAAAGGGCAGGGAGGTCCTACGAGCAGTACTTC. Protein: CASSERAGRSYEQYF.

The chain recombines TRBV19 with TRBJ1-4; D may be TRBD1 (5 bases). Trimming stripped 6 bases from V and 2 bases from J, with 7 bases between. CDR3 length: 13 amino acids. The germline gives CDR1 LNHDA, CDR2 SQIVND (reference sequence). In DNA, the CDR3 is TGTGCCAGTAGGGCAGGGACTAATGAAAAACTGTTTTTT. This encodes CASRAGTNEKLFF.

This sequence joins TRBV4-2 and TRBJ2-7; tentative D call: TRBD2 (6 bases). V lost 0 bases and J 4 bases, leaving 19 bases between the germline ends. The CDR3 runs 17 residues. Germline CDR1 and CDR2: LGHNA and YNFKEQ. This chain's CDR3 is CASSQDSGGSLGYEQYF. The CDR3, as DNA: TGTGCCAGCAGCCAAGATAGCGGTGGTAGCCTGGGGTACGAGCAGTACTTC.

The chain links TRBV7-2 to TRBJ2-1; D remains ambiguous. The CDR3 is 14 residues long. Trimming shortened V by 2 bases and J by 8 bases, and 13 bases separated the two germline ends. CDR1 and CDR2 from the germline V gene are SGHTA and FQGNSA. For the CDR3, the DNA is TGTGCCAGCAGCTTACTGGGCCGACCCGATGAGCAGTTCTTC. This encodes CASSLLGRPDEQFF.

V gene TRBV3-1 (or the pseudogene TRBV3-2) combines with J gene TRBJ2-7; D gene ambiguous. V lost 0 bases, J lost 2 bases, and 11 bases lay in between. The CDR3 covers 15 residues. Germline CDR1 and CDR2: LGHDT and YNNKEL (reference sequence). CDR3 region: CASSQDAATAYEQYF. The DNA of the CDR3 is TGTGCCAGCAGCCAAGATGCGGCTACCGCCTACGAGCAGTACTTC.

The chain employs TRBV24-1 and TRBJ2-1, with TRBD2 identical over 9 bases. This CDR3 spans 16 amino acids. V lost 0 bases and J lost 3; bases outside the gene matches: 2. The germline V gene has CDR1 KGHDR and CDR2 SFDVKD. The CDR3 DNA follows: TGTGCCACCAGTGATTTGTCTAGCGGGAACTACAATGAGCAGTTCTTC. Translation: CATSDLSSGNYNEQFF.

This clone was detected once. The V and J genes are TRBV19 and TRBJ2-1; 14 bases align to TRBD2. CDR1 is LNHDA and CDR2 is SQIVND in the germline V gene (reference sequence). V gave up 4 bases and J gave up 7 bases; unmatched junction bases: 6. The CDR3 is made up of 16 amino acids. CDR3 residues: CASSKGLAGVGNEQFF. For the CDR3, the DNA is TGTGCCAGTAGTAAGGGACTAGCGGGAGTGGGTAATGAGCAGTTCTTC.

The DNA of the CDR3 is TGCGCCAGCAGCTTAACAGGGGGAACTGAAGCTTTCTTT. Protein product: CASSLTGGTEAFF. The genes are TRBV5-1 and TRBJ1-1, with TRBD1 matching 8 bases. Looked up from germline, CDR1 is SGHRS and CDR2 is YFSETQ. The CDR3 has 13 residues. With V trimmed by 2 bases and J by 5 bases, 2 bases remained unmatched.

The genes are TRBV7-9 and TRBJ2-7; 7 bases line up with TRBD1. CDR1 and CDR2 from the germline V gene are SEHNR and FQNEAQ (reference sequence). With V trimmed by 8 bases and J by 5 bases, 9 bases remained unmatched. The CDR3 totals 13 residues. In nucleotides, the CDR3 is TGTGCCAGCGGATCGACAGGGATCCACGAGCAGTACTTC. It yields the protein CASGSTGIHEQYF.

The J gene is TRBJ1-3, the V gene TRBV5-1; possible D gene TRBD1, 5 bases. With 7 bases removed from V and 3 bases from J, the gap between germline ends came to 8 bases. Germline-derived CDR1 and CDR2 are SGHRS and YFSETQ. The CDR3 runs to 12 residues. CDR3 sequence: CASGRDGNTIYF. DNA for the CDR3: TGCGCCAGCGGCAGGGATGGAAACACCATATATTTT.